This T cell receptor beta chain was captured in a study of OX40 agonist ivuxolimab in advanced cancers. For the study at large: Patient treatment consisted of intravenous ivuxolimab administration every 2 weeks at 0.01 to 10 mg/kg.

CDR1 is LNHDA and CDR2 is SQIVND in the germline V gene (reference sequence). Deletions cut 4 bases from V and 8 bases from J, with 20 bases between. The CDR3 contains 15 residues. Only in-frame clones appear in the TCRdb table, and some are missing; sequencing was by immunoSEQ multiplex PCR. The sample lists 95,000 to 100,000 clones; approximately 80% were seen once. This chain connects TRBV19 to TRBJ1-1, with D perhaps TRBD1 (5 bases). This specimen was CD4+ or CD8+ T cells sorted from blood, taken in a trial of the OX40 agonist ivuxolimab. This TCR derives from an adult with an advanced solid tumor such as melanoma, head and neck, liver or kidney cancer. The CDR3 nucleotides read TGTGCCAGTAGTAGGGGACTGGGGGTCAGCAGGGAAGCTTTCTTT. Protein: CASSRGLGVSREAFF. Supplemented by reference TRBV19 and TRBJ1-1, the full variable domain reads DGGITQSPKYLFRKEGQNVTLSCEQNLNHDAMYWYRQDPGQGLRLIYYSQIVNDFQKGDIAEGYSVSREKKESFPLTVTSAQKNPTAFYLCASSRGLGVSREAFFGQGTRLTVV.